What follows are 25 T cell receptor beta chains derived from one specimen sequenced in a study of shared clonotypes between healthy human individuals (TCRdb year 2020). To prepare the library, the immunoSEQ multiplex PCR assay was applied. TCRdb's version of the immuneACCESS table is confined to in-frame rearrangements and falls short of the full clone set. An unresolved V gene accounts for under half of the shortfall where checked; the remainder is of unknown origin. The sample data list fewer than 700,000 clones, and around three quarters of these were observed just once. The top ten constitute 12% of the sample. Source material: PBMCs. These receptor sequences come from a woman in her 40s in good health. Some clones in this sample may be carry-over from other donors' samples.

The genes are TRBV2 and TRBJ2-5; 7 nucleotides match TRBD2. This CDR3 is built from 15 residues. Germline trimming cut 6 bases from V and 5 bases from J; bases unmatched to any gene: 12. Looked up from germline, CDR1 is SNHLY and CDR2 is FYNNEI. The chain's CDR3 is CASSTMGLGGETQYF. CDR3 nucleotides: TGTGCCAGCAGCACCATGGGACTGGGGGGGGAGACCCAGTACTTC.

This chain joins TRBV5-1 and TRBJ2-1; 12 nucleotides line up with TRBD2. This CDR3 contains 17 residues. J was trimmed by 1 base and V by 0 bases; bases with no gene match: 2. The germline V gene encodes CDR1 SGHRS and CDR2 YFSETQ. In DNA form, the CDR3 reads TGCGCCAGCAGCTTGGCCACTAGCGGGAGGTCCTACAATGAGCAGTTCTTC. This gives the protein CASSLATSGRSYNEQFF.

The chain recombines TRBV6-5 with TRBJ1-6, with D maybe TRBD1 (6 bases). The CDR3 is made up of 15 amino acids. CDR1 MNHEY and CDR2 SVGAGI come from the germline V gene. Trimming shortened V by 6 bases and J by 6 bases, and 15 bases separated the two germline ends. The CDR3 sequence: CASRPEQGGNSPLHF. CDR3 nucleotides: TGTGCCAGCAGGCCCGAACAGGGTGGTAATTCACCCCTCCACTTT.

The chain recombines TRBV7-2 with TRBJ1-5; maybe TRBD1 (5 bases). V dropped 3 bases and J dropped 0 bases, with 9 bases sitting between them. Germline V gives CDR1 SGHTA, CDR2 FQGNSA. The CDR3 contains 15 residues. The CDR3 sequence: CASSFGGRSNQPQHF. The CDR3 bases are TGTGCCAGCAGCTTCGGGGGTCGTAGCAATCAGCCCCAGCATTTT.

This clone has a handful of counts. The CDR3 region has the DNA TGTGCCAGCAGTTCCACGGACATGGGGATGAACACTGAAGCTTTCTTT. Protein product: CASSSTDMGMNTEAFF. The chain joins TRBV6-6 to TRBJ1-1; D is perhaps TRBD1 (5 bases). The CDR3 is 16 amino acids. Germline values: CDR1 MNHNY, CDR2 SVGAGI (reference sequence). Trimming took off 4 bases at V and 0 bases at J, with 15 bases between the two ends.

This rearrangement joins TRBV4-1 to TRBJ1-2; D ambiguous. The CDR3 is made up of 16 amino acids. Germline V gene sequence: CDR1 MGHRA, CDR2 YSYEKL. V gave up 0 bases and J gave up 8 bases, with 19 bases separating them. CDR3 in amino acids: CASSQDQTGLLAGYTF. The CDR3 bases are TGCGCCAGCAGCCAAGACCAAACCGGGCTTCTCGCAGGCTACACCTTC.

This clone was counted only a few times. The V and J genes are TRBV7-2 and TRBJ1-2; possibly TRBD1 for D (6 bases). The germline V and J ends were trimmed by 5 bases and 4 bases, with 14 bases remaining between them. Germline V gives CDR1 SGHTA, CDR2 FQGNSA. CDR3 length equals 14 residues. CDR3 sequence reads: CASSQTGTTYGYTF. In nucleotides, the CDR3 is TGTGCCAGCAGCCAAACCGGGACAACCTATGGCTACACCTTC.

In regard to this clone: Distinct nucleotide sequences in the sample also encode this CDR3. The DNA for the CDR3 is TGCGCCAGCAGCTTCGGTGGCACTAATGAAAAACTGTTTTTT. Residues: CASSFGGTNEKLFF. V and J are TRBV5-1 and TRBJ1-4; no definite D call. Germline V gene data show CDR1 as SGHRS and CDR2 as YFSETQ. Trimming took 2 bases from V and 2 from J, leaving 7 bases between them. The CDR3 consists of 14 residues.

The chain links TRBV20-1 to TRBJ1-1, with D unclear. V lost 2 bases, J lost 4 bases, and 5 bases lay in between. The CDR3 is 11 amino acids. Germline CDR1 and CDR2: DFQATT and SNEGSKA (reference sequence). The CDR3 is CSARLATEAFF. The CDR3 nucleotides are TGCAGTGCTAGACTTGCCACTGAAGCTTTCTTT.

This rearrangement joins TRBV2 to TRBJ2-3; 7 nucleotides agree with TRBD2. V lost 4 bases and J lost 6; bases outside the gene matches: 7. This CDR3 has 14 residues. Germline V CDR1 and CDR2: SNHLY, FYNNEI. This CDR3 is CASSASLGGDTQYF. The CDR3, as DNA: TGTGCCAGCAGTGCCTCTCTCGGGGGGGATACGCAGTATTTT.

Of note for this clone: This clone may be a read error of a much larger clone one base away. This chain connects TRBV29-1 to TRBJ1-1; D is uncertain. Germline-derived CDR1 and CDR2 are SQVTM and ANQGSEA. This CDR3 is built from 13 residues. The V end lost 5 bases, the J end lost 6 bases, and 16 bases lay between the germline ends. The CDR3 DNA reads TGCAGCGTTCACATCCAGCTTGGTTCTGAAGCTTTCTTT. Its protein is CSVHIQLGSEAFF.

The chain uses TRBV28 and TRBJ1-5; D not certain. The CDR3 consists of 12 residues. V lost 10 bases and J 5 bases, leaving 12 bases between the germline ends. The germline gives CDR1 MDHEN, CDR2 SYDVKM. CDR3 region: CAIALGDQPQHF. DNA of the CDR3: TGTGCCATAGCCTTGGGAGATCAGCCCCAGCATTTT. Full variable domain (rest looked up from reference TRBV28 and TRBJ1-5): DVKVTQSSRYLVKRTGEKVFLECVQDMDHENMFWYRQDPGLGLRLIYFSYDVKMKEKGDIPEGYSVSREKKERFSLILESASTNQTSMYLCAIALGDQPQHFGDGTRLSIL.

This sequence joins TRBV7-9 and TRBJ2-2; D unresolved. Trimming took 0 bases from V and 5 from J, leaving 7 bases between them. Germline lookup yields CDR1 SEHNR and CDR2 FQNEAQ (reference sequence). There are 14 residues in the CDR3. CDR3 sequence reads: CASSLASVTGELFF. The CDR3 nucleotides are TGTGCCAGCAGCTTAGCGTCCGTGACCGGGGAGCTGTTTTTT.

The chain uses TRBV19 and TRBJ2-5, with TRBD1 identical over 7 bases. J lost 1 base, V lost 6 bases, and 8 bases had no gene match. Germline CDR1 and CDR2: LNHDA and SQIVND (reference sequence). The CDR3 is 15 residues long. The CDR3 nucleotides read TGTGCCAGTAGCCCTCGACAGGGCCCCCAAGAGACCCAGTACTTC. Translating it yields CASSPRQGPQETQYF.

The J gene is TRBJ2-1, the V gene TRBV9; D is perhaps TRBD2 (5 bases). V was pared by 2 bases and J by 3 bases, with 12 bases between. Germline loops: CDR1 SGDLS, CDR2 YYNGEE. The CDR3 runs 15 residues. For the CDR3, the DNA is TGTGCCAGCAGCGTTTCGGAGGCCAGCTACAATGAGCAGTTCTTC. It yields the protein CASSVSEASYNEQFF.

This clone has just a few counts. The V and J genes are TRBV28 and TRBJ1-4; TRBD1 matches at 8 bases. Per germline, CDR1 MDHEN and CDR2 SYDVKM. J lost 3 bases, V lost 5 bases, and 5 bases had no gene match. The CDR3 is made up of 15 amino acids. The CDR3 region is CASSKTGEANEKLFF. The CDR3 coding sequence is TGTGCCAGCAGTAAGACAGGGGAGGCTAATGAAAAACTGTTTTTT.

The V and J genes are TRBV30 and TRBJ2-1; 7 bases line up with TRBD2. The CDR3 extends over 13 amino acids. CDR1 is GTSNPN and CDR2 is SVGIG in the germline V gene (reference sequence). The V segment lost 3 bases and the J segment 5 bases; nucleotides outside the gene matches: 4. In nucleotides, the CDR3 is TGTGCCTGGAGGCCAGCGGGAAACAATGAGCAGTTCTTC. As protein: CAWRPAGNNEQFF.

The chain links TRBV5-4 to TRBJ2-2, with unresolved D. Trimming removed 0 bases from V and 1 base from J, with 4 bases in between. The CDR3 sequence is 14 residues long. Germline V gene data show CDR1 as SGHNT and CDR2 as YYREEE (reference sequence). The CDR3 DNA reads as TGTGCCAGCAGCTTGGAACTGAACACCGGGGAGCTGTTTTTT. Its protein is CASSLELNTGELFF.

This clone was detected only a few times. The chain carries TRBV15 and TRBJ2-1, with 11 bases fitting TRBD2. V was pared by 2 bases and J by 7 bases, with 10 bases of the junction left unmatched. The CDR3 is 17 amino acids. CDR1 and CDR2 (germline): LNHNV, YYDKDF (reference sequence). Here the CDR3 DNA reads TGTGCCACCAGCAGAACCGCGGGACTAGCGGTAAGGAATGAGCAGTTCTTC. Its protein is CATSRTAGLAVRNEQFF.

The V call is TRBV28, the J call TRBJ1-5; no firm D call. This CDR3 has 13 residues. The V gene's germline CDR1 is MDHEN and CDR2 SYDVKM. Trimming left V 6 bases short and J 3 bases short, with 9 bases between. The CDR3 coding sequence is TGTGCCAGCAGGTCCGGGTACAATCAGCCCCAGCATTTT. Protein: CASRSGYNQPQHF.

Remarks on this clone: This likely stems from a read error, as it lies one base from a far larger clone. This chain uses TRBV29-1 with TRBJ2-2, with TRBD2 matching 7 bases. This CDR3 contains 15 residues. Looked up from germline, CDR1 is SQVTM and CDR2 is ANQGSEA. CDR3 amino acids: CSLEFGRSGTGELFF. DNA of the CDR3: TGCAGCCTTGAATTCGGGAGGTCCGGCACCGGGGAGCTGTTTTTT.

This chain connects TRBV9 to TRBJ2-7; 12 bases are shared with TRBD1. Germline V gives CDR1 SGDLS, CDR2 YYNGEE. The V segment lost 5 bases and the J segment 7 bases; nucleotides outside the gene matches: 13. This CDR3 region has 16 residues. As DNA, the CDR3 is TGTGCCAGCAGTCGTAGGGCGGGACAGGGGGCAGGGGAGCAGTACTTC. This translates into CASSRRAGQGAGEQYF.

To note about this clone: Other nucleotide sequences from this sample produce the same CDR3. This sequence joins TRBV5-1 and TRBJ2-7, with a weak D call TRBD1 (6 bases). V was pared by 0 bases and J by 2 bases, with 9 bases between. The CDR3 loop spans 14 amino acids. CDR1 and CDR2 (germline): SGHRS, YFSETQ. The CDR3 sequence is CASSLVQGPYEQYF. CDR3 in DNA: TGCGCCAGCAGCTTGGTACAGGGCCCCTACGAGCAGTACTTC.

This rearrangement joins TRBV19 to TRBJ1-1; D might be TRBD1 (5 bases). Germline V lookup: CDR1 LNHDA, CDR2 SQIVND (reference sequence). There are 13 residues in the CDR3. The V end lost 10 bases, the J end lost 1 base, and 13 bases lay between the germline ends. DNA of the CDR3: TGTGCCACAAATAGGGGCCCGAACACTGAAGCTTTCTTT. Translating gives CATNRGPNTEAFF. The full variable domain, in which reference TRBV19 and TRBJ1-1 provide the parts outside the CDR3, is DGGITQSPKYLFRKEGQNVTLSCEQNLNHDAMYWYRQDPGQGLRLIYYSQIVNDFQKGDIAEGYSVSREKKESFPLTVTSAQKNPTAFYLCATNRGPNTEAFFGQGTRLTVV.

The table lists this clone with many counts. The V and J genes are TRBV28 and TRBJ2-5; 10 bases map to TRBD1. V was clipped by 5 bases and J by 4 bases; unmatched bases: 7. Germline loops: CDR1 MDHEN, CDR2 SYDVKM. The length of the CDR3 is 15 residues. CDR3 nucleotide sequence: TGTGCCAGCAGTCTCCGGGACAGGGGTGGAGAGACCCAGTACTTC. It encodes CASSLRDRGGETQYF. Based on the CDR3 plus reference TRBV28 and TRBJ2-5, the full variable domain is DVKVTQSSRYLVKRTGEKVFLECVQDMDHENMFWYRQDPGLGLRLIYFSYDVKMKEKGDIPEGYSVSREKKERFSLILESASTNQTSMYLCASSLRDRGGETQYFGPGTRLLVL.